These T cell receptor beta chains were read from a single sample in a study of blood T cell repertoires in COVID-19. Repertoires were generated with immunoSEQ multiplex PCR, while TCRdb's copy carries only in-frame clones and drops some. The sample shows 350,000 to 450,000 clones, roughly nine tenths of them seen only once. The sample consisted of PBMCs or T cells enriched from blood (not recorded which). The receptors here all came from a woman aged 35 to 49 who had been exposed to COVID-19. CDR3s include the opening cysteine and the closing phenylalanine or tryptophan. A D gene is named only where the DNA matches it firmly. Part of the rows lack a size; the others show once, few, many or a class for expanded clones.

J | size | D | V | DNA | CDR3
TRBJ2-3 | few | TRBD1 | TRBV5-1 | TGCGCCAGCAGCAGGACAGGGGGCACAGATACGCAGTATTTT | CASSRTGGTDTQYF
TRBJ2-3 | NA | NA | TRBV21-1 | TGTGCCAGCAGCAAAGAATACAGGCCTCAATCGCGACCTAGCACAGATACGCAGTATTTT | CASSKEYRPQSRPSTDTQYF
TRBJ1-5 | NA | NA | TRBV2 | TGTGCCAGCAGTGATCCCCCCAGGAATCAGCCCCAGCATTTT | CASSDPPRNQPQHF
TRBJ1-2 | NA | TRBD1 | TRBV12-5 | TGTGCTAGTGGTTTGGTCAACAGGGGGCGGGAGGGCTACACCTTC | CASGLVNRGREGYTF
TRBJ1-4 | NA | TRBD1 | TRBV9 | TGTGCCAGCAGCGTAGGGTCCTTCGGGACAGAGAATGAAAAACTGTTTTTT | CASSVGSFGTENEKLFF
TRBJ2-7 | few | NA | TRBV5-1 | TGCGCCAGCAGCTTGGGTAGCGGCTCCTACGAGCAGTACTTC | CASSLGSGSYEQYF
TRBJ2-7 | NA | NA | TRBV3-1/TRBV3-2 | TGTGCCAGCGCTTTAGGACTGGTAACCTACGAGCAGTACTTC | CASALGLVTYEQYF
TRBJ1-2 | NA | NA | TRBV4-3 | TGCGCCAGCAGCCAAGGACAAGCCGGCTACACCTTC | CASSQGQAGYTF
TRBJ1-1 | NA | NA | TRBV19 | TGTGCCAGTAGTGTCGGGATGAACACTGAAGCTTTCTTT | CASSVGMNTEAFF
TRBJ1-2 | NA | NA | TRBV7-2 | TGTGCCAGCAGCTTACTCGAGTGGGCAGTGGATGGCTACACCTTC | CASSLLEWAVDGYTF
TRBJ1-5 | NA | NA | TRBV7-2 | TGTGCCACACAACCCCCAGGGAGCAATCAGCCCCAGCATTTT | CATQPPGSNQPQHF
TRBJ1-4 | few | NA | TRBV4-3 | TGCGCCAGCAGCCAACACTCGGGAGATAATGAAAAACTGTTTTTT | CASSQHSGDNEKLFF
TRBJ1-2 | once | NA | TRBV10-1 | TGCGCCAGCAGTGAGTCGCAGAACTATGGCTACACCTTC | CASSESQNYGYTF
TRBJ2-7 | NA | NA | TRBV19 | TGTGCCAGTAGTATAGGCGGCTCCTACGAGCAGTACTTC | CASSIGGSYEQYF
TRBJ2-4 | NA | TRBD2 | TRBV7-9 | TGTGCCAGCAGCCACATTAGCGGGGGGGCCGGAAACATTCAGTACTTC | CASSHISGGAGNIQYF
TRBJ2-7 | NA | TRBD2 | TRBV6-2/TRBV6-3 | TGTGCCAGCAGCCCGGGACTAGCGGGAGGGCCTTCCTTC | CASSPGLAGGPSF
TRBJ2-7 | NA | NA | TRBV5-3 | TGTGCCAGAAGCTTCTGGGCGTTGAGCGAGCAGTACTTC | CARSFWALSEQYF
TRBJ1-5 | few | NA | TRBV9 | TGTGCCAGCAGCGTAATGCTCCCGAGGGCCCGACCGGGTAGCAATCAGCCCCAGCATTTT | CASSVMLPRARPGSNQPQHF
TRBJ2-5 | NA | TRBD1 | TRBV3-1/TRBV3-2 | TGTGCCAGCAGTCGACAGGGGGCGATTAAAGAGACCCAGTACTTC | CASSRQGAIKETQYF
TRBJ2-1 | NA | TRBD1 | TRBV2 | TGTGCCAGCAGGACAGGGACCAATGAGCAGTTCTTC | CASRTGTNEQFF
TRBJ1-1 | NA | NA | TRBV18 | TGTGCCAGCTCACCCCCAGTCCGTACCAGGGACACTGAAGCTTTCTTT | CASSPPVRTRDTEAFF
TRBJ2-7 | few | NA | TRBV7-8 | TGTGCCAGCAGCTCCCAGACCGGACAGATCTTCTCCTACGAGCAGTACTTC | CASSSQTGQIFSYEQYF
TRBJ2-1 | NA | NA | TRBV18 | TGTGCCAGCTCACCACTCTCAGGTCATGAGCAGTTCTTC | CASSPLSGHEQFF
TRBJ2-7 | NA | NA | TRBV20-1 | TGCAGTGCTAGTAATCCGAGGAGCTCCTACGAGCAGTACTTC | CSASNPRSSYEQYF
TRBJ2-7 | NA | NA | TRBV18 | TGTGCCAGCTCATCATCCTACGAGCAGTACTTC | CASSSSYEQYF
TRBJ1-2 | NA | NA | TRBV4-3 | TGCGCCAGCAGCCAAGATCCTTATTTCTATGGCTACACCTTC | CASSQDPYFYGYTF
TRBJ2-7 | NA | NA | TRBV7-8 | TGTGCCAGCAGCTTCGGGGGAACCTACGAGCAGTACTTC | CASSFGGTYEQYF